This entry concerns a single T cell receptor beta chain. The data are from a study of control samples from healthy donors and cancer patients. Measured with immunoSEQ multiplex PCR; TCRdb has only the in-frame clones, and not every one. Counted here are roughly 10,000 clones, approximately 91% occurring once; the ten biggest clones make up roughly 20%. This CDR3 region has 16 residues. Germline loops: CDR1 MNHNY, CDR2 SVGAGI (reference sequence). The V end was cut by 8 bases, the J end by 5 bases, with 22 bases between. This sequence was found in a man aged 55 to 70 with colorectal cancer. What was sequenced was PBMCs. The V and J genes are TRBV6-6 and TRBJ1-5; D gene uncertain. The CDR3, as DNA: TGTGCCAGCCGGTTTTCGCGGGGAATTACCTATCAGCCCCAGCATTTT. It codes for CASRFSRGITYQPQHF.